These 19 T cell receptor beta chains share one sample of origin, sequenced in a study of blood T cell repertoires in COVID-19. The method was immunoSEQ multiplex PCR; TCRdb's version includes in-frame clones alone and lacks a portion of them. The data contain 200,000 to 250,000 clones, roughly 80% of them singletons. Sample: peripheral blood. These receptors were collected from a woman aged 18-35 years with acute or convalescent COVID-19.

This chain uses TRBV6-5 with TRBJ2-1; possibly TRBD2 for D (6 bases). The V end lost 7 bases, the J end lost 8 bases, and 15 bases lay between the germline ends. Germline V gene sequence: CDR1 MNHEY, CDR2 SVGAGI. CDR3 length equals 13 residues. CDR3 sequence: CASNKGTVDEQFF. As DNA, the CDR3 is TGTGCCAGCAATAAAGGGACTGTGGATGAGCAGTTCTTC.

This rearrangement joins TRBV4-3 to TRBJ2-3; 9 positions agree with TRBD1. The junction had 6 bases not matched to a gene; V was cut back by 0 bases and J by 2 bases. This CDR3 contains 17 residues. Germline CDR1 and CDR2: LGHNA and YSLEER. CDR3 nucleotide sequence: TGCGCCAGCAGCCAAGAACAGGGGGCATATGTCACAGATACGCAGTATTTT. Translating it yields CASSQEQGAYVTDTQYF.

The chain couples TRBV13 to TRBJ2-7; 8 bases map to TRBD2. Germline lookup yields CDR1 PRHDT and CDR2 FYEKMQ (reference sequence). Unmatched junction bases numbered 9, after V lost 2 bases and J lost 6 bases. The CDR3 sequence is 15 residues long. The CDR3 protein is CASSLTGGSSLEQYF. Written as DNA, the CDR3 is TGTGCCAGCAGCTTAACGGGAGGGTCCTCGCTCGAGCAGTACTTC.

The chain employs TRBV5-1 and TRBJ2-3, with 7 nucleotides matching TRBD1. Germline CDR1 and CDR2: SGHRS and YFSETQ. The CDR3 covers 15 residues. With V trimmed by 4 bases and J by 9 bases, 14 bases remained unmatched. DNA of the CDR3: TGCGCCAGCAGCGCGCCTGAACTACAGGGGCCGACGCAGTATTTT. This encodes CASSAPELQGPTQYF.

This chain joins TRBV19 and TRBJ1-5; D not resolved. Trimming stripped 5 bases from V and 0 bases from J, with 5 bases between. Germline assignment: CDR1 LNHDA and CDR2 SQIVND (reference sequence). This CDR3 has 13 residues. The CDR3 DNA reads as TGTGCCAGTAGTGTCCATAGCAATCAGCCCCAGCATTTT. This gives the protein CASSVHSNQPQHF.

The chain links TRBV6-4 to TRBJ2-3, with 10 bases fitting TRBD2. Germline CDR1 is MRHNA and CDR2 is SNTAGT. V shed 3 bases, J shed 1 base, and the junction held 1 base outside the gene matches. There are 15 residues in the CDR3. The DNA of the CDR3 is TGTGCCAGCAGTGAAGGGACTAGCGGCACAGATACGCAGTATTTT. Translated, it gives CASSEGTSGTDTQYF.

This chain joins TRBV7-9 and TRBJ2-7; D unclear. V was trimmed by 2 bases and J by 3 bases, leaving 8 bases between them. CDR1 is SEHNR, CDR2 FQNEAQ, per germline (reference sequence). The CDR3 loop spans 13 amino acids. CDR3 protein: CASSLSQIYEQYF. Here the CDR3 DNA reads TGTGCCAGCAGCTTATCGCAGATCTACGAGCAGTACTTC. Supplemented by reference TRBV7-9 and TRBJ2-7, the full variable domain reads DTGVSQNPRHKITKRGQNVTFRCDPISEHNRLYWYRQTLGQGPEFLTYFQNEAQLEKSRLLSDRFSAERPKGSFSTLEIQRTEQGDSAMYLCASSLSQIYEQYFGPGTRLTVT.

J is TRBJ2-7 and V is TRBV29-1; 13 nucleotides match TRBD2. The CDR3 runs to 14 residues. Unmatched junction bases numbered 1, after V lost 5 bases and J lost 0 bases. The germline gives CDR1 SQVTM, CDR2 ANQGSEA. The CDR3 sequence is CSVRTSGSSYEQYF. CDR3 DNA sequence: TGCAGCGTTCGGACTAGCGGGAGCTCCTACGAGCAGTACTTC.

The chain recombines TRBV19 with TRBJ2-1; 9 bases align to TRBD2. CDR3 length equals 17 residues. Unmatched junction bases numbered 10, after V lost 4 bases and J lost 3 bases. Germline V gene sequence: CDR1 LNHDA, CDR2 SQIVND (reference sequence). The DNA of the CDR3 is TGTGCCAGTAGTACGTCACCTCTAGCGGGGTACTACAATGAGCAGTTCTTC. It yields the protein CASSTSPLAGYYNEQFF.

CDR3 region: CASTKWSGSLIYEQYF. CDR3 DNA sequence: TGTGCCAGCACCAAGTGGAGCGGGAGTTTGATCTACGAGCAGTACTTC. V and J are TRBV11-2 and TRBJ2-7; 8 bases map to TRBD2. CDR1 is SGHAT, CDR2 FQNNGV, per germline. The ends lost 7 bases at V and 3 bases at J; junction bases unmatched: 14. The CDR3 is made up of 16 amino acids.

This sequence joins TRBV5-1 and TRBJ1-6, with D possibly TRBD1 on 5 matching bases. This CDR3 is 13 amino acids long. CDR1 and CDR2 from the germline V gene are SGHRS and YFSETQ. The ends were cut back, 0 bases at V and 12 bases at J, with 10 bases in the middle. In DNA, the CDR3 is TGCGCCAGCAGCTTGGCAGGGATTGGACCCCTCCACTTT. Amino acid sequence: CASSLAGIGPLHF.

The chain has TRBV2 and TRBJ1-6, with 7 bases matching TRBD1. V was clipped by 6 bases and J by 7 bases; unmatched bases: 6. The germline CDR1 and CDR2 sequences are SNHLY and FYNNEI. The CDR3 consists of 14 residues. The CDR3 spells CASRGDSGNSPLHF. CDR3 DNA: TGTGCCAGCAGGGGGGACAGCGGCAATTCACCCCTCCACTTT.

This chain connects TRBV6-2 or TRBV6-3 to TRBJ1-6, with 8 bases aligning to TRBD1. Germline V gene lookup returns CDR1 MNHEY and CDR2 SVGEGT. This CDR3 is 17 amino acids long. V gave up 2 bases and J gave up 11 bases; unmatched junction bases: 14. The CDR3 spells CASSYGGTGDLVAPLHF. CDR3 DNA: TGTGCCAGCAGTTACGGAGGGACAGGAGATCTTGTGGCACCCCTCCACTTT.

The rearrangement uses TRBV14 and TRBJ2-5, with D maybe TRBD1 (5 bases). CDR1 and CDR2 from the germline V gene are SGHDN and FVKESK. V shed 0 bases and J shed 3 bases, with 20 bases lying between them. The CDR3 is 18 residues long. The CDR3 spells CASSQDNQLGARKETQYF. The CDR3 nucleotides are TGTGCCAGCAGCCAAGATAATCAATTAGGGGCAAGGAAAGAGACCCAGTACTTC.

This chain links TRBV9 with TRBJ2-1, with 13 bases matching TRBD2. The germline V gene has CDR1 SGDLS and CDR2 YYNGEE. Trimming cost V 4 bases and J 9 bases; bases outside gene matches: 10. The CDR3 is 16 residues long. CDR3 sequence reads: CASSSAGLAGVTEQFF. Written as DNA, the CDR3 is TGTGCCAGCAGCTCAGCCGGACTAGCGGGAGTTACTGAGCAGTTCTTC.

The rearrangement uses TRBV12-3 or TRBV12-4 and TRBJ2-7; D perhaps matches TRBD2 (5 bases). V was trimmed by 7 bases and J by 2 bases, leaving 12 bases between them. This CDR3 contains 13 residues. CDR3 sequence reads: CASTGGWAYEQYF. In DNA form, the CDR3 reads TGTGCCAGCACTGGAGGATGGGCCTACGAGCAGTACTTC.

This clone was seen only a few times. The CDR3 sequence is CAIGTGATSNYGYTF. The CDR3 DNA reads TGTGCCATAGGGACAGGGGCAACCTCTAACTATGGCTACACCTTC. J is TRBJ1-2 and V is TRBV10-3; 10 bases map to TRBD1. Germline V gene lookup returns CDR1 ENHRY and CDR2 SYGVKD. This CDR3 spans 15 amino acids. Trimming at V came to 9 bases and at J to 0 bases, leaving 7 bases not matched to a gene.

The V gene is TRBV19, the J gene TRBJ1-5; D is ambiguous. The germline CDR1 and CDR2 sequences are LNHDA and SQIVND (reference sequence). V was pared by 7 bases and J by 0 bases, with 19 bases between. This CDR3 comprises 17 residues. The CDR3 region has the DNA TGTGCCAGTATCAGCGGCGTCGGAGTAAATAGCAATCAGCCCCAGCATTTT. This codes for CASISGVGVNSNQPQHF.

The chain uses TRBV6-5 and TRBJ2-3; D is unclear. With 8 bases removed from V and 4 bases from J, the gap between germline ends came to 10 bases. The CDR3 has 12 residues. Germline V lookup: CDR1 MNHEY, CDR2 SVGAGI. CDR3 region: CASGRRPDTQYF. CDR3 coding DNA: TGTGCCAGCGGTCGGCGGCCAGATACGCAGTATTTT.